One sample yielded the 18 T cell receptor beta chains listed below, sequenced in a study of T cells expressing NK-cell markers. TCRdb reprocessed the 5' RACE reads; each CDR3 protein has one entry and no DNA is given. Recorded here are 150,000 to 180,000 distinct CDR3 sequences; the top ten clones represent roughly 35%. The sample consisted of blood T cells: a sorted CD56 or NKG2C T cell subset, CD4+ or CD8+ T cells, or bulk PBMC T cells (not recorded which). The receptor source for this set is a woman aged 50 to 60 in good health.

J is TRBJ1-1 and V is TRBV3-1. The CDR3 covers 13 residues. CDR1 LGHDT and CDR2 YNNKEL come from the germline V gene (reference sequence). This CDR3 reads CASSPLMNTEAFF.

The chain links TRBV4-1 to TRBJ2-7; with no DNA, the TCRdb D assignment of TRBD2 cannot be verified. The CDR3 extends over 15 amino acids. Germline values: CDR1 MGHRA, CDR2 YSYEKL. The CDR3 region is CASSHASGLTYEQYF.

This CDR3 reads CASSAQVTTDTQYF. This chain links TRBV7-9 with TRBJ2-3. From germline, CDR1 is SEHNR and CDR2 FQNEAQ (reference sequence). There are 14 residues in the CDR3.

The rearrangement joins TRBV19 to TRBJ2-1; TCRdb gives TRBD2 as the D gene, but with no DNA this cannot be confirmed. Germline loops: CDR1 LNHDA, CDR2 SQIVND (reference sequence). This CDR3 has 15 amino acids. Here the CDR3 reads CASSIVGLGTNEQFF.

The V call is TRBV2, the J call TRBJ2-1; the TCRdb D gene call, TRBD1, has no DNA to confirm it. The CDR3 is 13 amino acids. Germline CDR1 SNHLY, CDR2 FYNNEI. The CDR3 sequence is CASRATGANEQFF.

The rearrangement joins TRBV12-3 or TRBV12-4 to TRBJ2-1. The CDR3 runs 16 residues. The CDR3: CASSFPSSSGTNEQFF.

V usage is TRBV7-9 and J usage is TRBJ2-3; the D call from TCRdb, TRBD2, cannot be confirmed without DNA. Germline CDR1 SEHNR, CDR2 FQNEAQ (reference sequence). CDR3 size: 14 residues. This CDR3 is CASSLLAGEDTQYF.

The chain carries TRBV4-1 and TRBJ1-3. In germline, CDR1 is MGHRA, CDR2 YSYEKL. The CDR3 loop spans 13 amino acids. CDR3 residues: CASSLEGGNTIYF.

V is TRBV11-2 and J is TRBJ1-2; TCRdb reports TRBD1, a call that lacks DNA to check it against. This CDR3 comprises 15 residues. The germline V gene encodes CDR1 SGHAT and CDR2 FQNNGV. This CDR3 is CASSLGPGQGAGYTF.

The V call is TRBV13, the J call TRBJ2-5; with no DNA, the TCRdb D assignment of TRBD1 cannot be verified. Germline V gene lookup returns CDR1 PRHDT and CDR2 FYEKMQ (reference sequence). The CDR3 covers 14 residues. The CDR3 reads CASSPPAGQETQYF.

The chain recombines TRBV5-5 with TRBJ2-1. The CDR3 covers 15 residues. CDR1 and CDR2 (germline): SGHKS, YYEKEE (reference sequence). CDR3 region: CASSLWVASYNEQFF.

The chain links TRBV4-1 to TRBJ2-1; TCRdb returns TRBD2, unconfirmable since there is no DNA. CDR1 and CDR2 (germline): MGHRA, YSYEKL. The CDR3 totals 11 residues. This CDR3 reads CASRGRVEQFF.

This rearrangement joins TRBV5-1 to TRBJ2-1. CDR3 length equals 18 residues. Germline V gene data show CDR1 as SGHRS and CDR2 as YFSETQ. The CDR3 reads CASSLADAGGRAYNEQFF.

This chain links TRBV7-9 with TRBJ2-3. This CDR3 region has 13 residues. Germline V gene data show CDR1 as SEHNR and CDR2 as FQNEAQ (reference sequence). CDR3: CASSQIIRDTQYF.

J is TRBJ1-1 and V is TRBV27; TCRdb outputs TRBD1, but without DNA this stays unchecked. Germline V gives CDR1 MNHEY, CDR2 SMNVEV (reference sequence). The CDR3 sequence is 13 residues long. The CDR3 loop reads CASSPQGRTEAFF.

This CDR3 is CASSVDFGGYNEQFF. The chain combines TRBV9 with TRBJ2-1; with no DNA, the TCRdb D assignment of TRBD1 cannot be verified. The CDR3 totals 15 residues. Germline CDR1 is SGDLS and CDR2 is YYNGEE. The variable domain in full, with the rest retrieved from reference TRBV9 and TRBJ2-1, is DSGVTQTPKHLITATGQRVTLRCSPRSGDLSVYWYQQSLDQGLQFLIQYYNGEERAKGNILERFSAQQFPDLHSELNLSSLELGDSALYFCASSVDFGGYNEQFFGPGTRLTVL.

The CDR3 spells CASKGDRDTQTQYF. The V and J genes are TRBV19 and TRBJ2-5; checking the TCRdb D call of TRBD1 is not possible without DNA. The CDR3 totals 14 residues. Germline loops: CDR1 LNHDA, CDR2 SQIVND (reference sequence). The full variable domain, with the rest looked up from reference TRBV19 and TRBJ2-5, is DGGITQSPKYLFRKEGQNVTLSCEQNLNHDAMYWYRQDPGQGLRLIYYSQIVNDFQKGDIAEGYSVSREKKESFPLTVTSAQKNPTAFYLCASKGDRDTQTQYFGPGTRLLVL.

V and J are TRBV25-1 and TRBJ2-2; absent DNA, TCRdb's TRBD2 call cannot be checked. CDR1 is MGHDK, CDR2 SYGVNS, per germline. The CDR3 runs 18 residues. The CDR3 is CASRGSPGLAGFGGELFF.